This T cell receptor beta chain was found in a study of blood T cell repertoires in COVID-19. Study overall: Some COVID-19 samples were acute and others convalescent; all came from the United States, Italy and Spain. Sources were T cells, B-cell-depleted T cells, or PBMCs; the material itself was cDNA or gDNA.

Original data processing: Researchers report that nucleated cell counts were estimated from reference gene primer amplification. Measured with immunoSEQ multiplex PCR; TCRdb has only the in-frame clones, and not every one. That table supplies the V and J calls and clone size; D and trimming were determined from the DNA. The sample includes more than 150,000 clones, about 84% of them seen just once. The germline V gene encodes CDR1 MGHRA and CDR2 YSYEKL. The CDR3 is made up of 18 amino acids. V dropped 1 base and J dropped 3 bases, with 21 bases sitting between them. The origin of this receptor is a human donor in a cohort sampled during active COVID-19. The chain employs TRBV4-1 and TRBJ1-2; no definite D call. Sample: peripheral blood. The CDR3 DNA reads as TGCGCCAGCAGCCAAGTCTCCTCCTACCGGGGATACGACTATGGCTACACCTTC. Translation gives CASSQVSSYRGYDYGYTF.